Sequencing of this T cell receptor beta chain was carried out in a study of Ad26.COV2.S vaccination and SARS-CoV-2 variants. The wider study: Intramuscularly, Ad26.COV2.S was given either once or twice, 56 days apart.

Treatment meaning: roughly 19 received Ad26.COV2.S at low or high dose, single or two shots; about 5 received placebo; per-sample allocation not given. Day 63 after the first vaccine or placebo injection was the time point for sampling. Repertoires were generated with immunoSEQ multiplex PCR, while TCRdb's copy carries only in-frame clones and drops some. The sample has 500,000 or so clones, 70% to 90% seen once. This clone was seen a handful of times. Its target is unknown. J gave up 6 bases and V 6 bases, and 22 bases lay outside the gene matches. Looked up from germline, CDR1 is WNHNN and CDR2 is SYGVQD (reference sequence). CDR3 size: 18 residues. Whole-study findings and limits: Non-spike TCR breadth showed similarity between vaccine and placebo recipients.

Sequenced here: peripheral blood, sampled in a trial of Ad26.COV2.S vaccine versus placebo. The chain recombines TRBV10-1 with TRBJ1-2; 7 bases are a match to TRBD1. This TCR came from a person aged 18-65 years who received the Ad26.COV2.S COVID-19 vaccine or a placebo. The CDR3 reads CASRRIITGTVLLNGYTF. The CDR3 nucleotides are TGCGCCAGCAGACGCATCATTACCGGGACAGTGCTTCTAAATGGCTACACCTTC.